The T cell receptor (beta chain) described here comes from a study of T cell responses to AZD1222 COVID-19 vaccine (dated by TCRdb to about 2021). For context, the study as a whole: TCR sequencing covered 233 trial participants: roughly 200 given two doses of AZD1222 and around 25 given two doses of MenACWY control vaccine. Enrollment into the trials was organized by age into subgroups of 18-55, 56-69 and 70-plus years, and those subgroups contained roughly 150, 30 and 60 TCR-sequenced participants, respectively. Here is what the overall study found, with its caveats: Most participants were white British and females outnumbered males, and the authors suggested that clonal diversity may have been underestimated. Vaccine-associated CD4 TCRs spanned the whole spike protein, with dominant responses in regions 160-218 and 743-854. After two AZD1222 doses, spike-specific TCR breadth and depth were significantly higher than at day 0 and than in MenACWY recipients. Nearly half of unique spike-specific TCRs reportedly recognized epitopes outside regions mutated in the B.1.351 and B.1.1.7 variants. The 56-69-year group was small, and its depth increase did not reach significance, likely because of low power. Because no day 14 peak-response samples were available, repertoires were characterized only after the peak T cell response. Conclusions about previously exposed vaccinees were limited because only a handful of AZD1222 recipients were SARS-CoV-2 seropositive at baseline.

Read against the paper, the sample's time point label means: about 28 days (+/-7) after the second vaccine dose. AZD1222 recipients with second doses at about 4 weeks or about 12 weeks were pooled, because spike-specific TCR depth and breadth did not differ between schedules. Samples from vaccinated people were obtained from the UK trials COV001 and COV002, which included a single-blind randomized controlled phase 2/3 trial of AZD1222 (ChAdOx1 nCoV-19) in healthy adults. Trial participant PBMC samples were collected at day 0 and day 28 after the second dose for TCRbeta chain sequencing. As regards this clone: The antigen it binds to is not known. Base qualities are not provided; no much larger clone lies one nucleotide away.

CDR1 and CDR2 are drawn from the germline V gene: KGHSH, LQKENI. Relative to germline, V is missing 2 bases and J is missing 3 bases, with 10 bases of the junction outside any gene match. The CDR3 holds 17 amino acids from the cysteine to the phenylalanine. Of all the DNA, just the CDR3 is kept, 51 bases in frame from base 1. The CDR3 regions of human TCRbeta chains were analyzed by immunosequencing. Regarding the original processing steps: TCRs in the repertoires were matched against a reference library of SARS-CoV-2-specific TCRs that had been generated with the MIRA antigen-specificity platform. Breadth was defined as the fraction of unique TCRs that were SARS-CoV-2-associated. Depth was defined as the fraction of total T cells that were SARS-CoV-2-associated. Using the MIRA data, each spike-specific TCR was assigned both to the spike region to which the TCR was reactive and to a CD4 or CD8 class. Log10-transformed breadth and depth values were compared by one-way ANOVA with Sidak's multiple comparisons tests. What TCRdb holds here is the immuneACCESS table cut down to in-frame rearrangements. Part of the clones is not present; checked against another copy, under half of the missing clones reflect an unresolved V gene, and the others are unexplained. The DNA was the basis for D and trimming; V, J and clone size are from that table. The sample includes roughly 120,000 clones, with 75% to 90% observed a single time. The biggest ten clones account for roughly 7% of the sample.

This sequence originates from an adult who received the AZD1222 COVID-19 vaccine. The chain couples TRBV18 to TRBJ2-3; 8 of the junction bases match TRBD2. Here the sequenced sample was peripheral blood, taken 28 days after the second AZD1222 dose. The base sequence is TGTGCCAGCTCACCAAACCCCGGGACTAGTCTTACAGATACGCAGTATTTT. Its amino acids are CASSPNPGTSLTDTQYF.